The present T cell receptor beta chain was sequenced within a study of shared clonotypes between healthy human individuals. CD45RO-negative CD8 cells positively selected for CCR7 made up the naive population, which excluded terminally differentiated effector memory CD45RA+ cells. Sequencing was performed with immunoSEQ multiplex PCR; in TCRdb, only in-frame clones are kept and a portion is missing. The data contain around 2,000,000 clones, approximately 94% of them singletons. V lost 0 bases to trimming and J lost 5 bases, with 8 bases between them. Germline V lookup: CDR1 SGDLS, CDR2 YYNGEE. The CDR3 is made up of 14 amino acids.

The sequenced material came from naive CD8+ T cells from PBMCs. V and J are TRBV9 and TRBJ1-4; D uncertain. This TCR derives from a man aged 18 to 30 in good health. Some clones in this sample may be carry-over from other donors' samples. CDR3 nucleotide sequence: TGTGCCAGCAGCGTAGCGGGCCAAAATGAAAAACTGTTTTTT. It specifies CASSVAGQNEKLFF.